The 27 T cell receptor beta chains below were found in one sample sequenced in a study of blood T cell repertoires in COVID-19. Sequencing was performed with immunoSEQ multiplex PCR; in TCRdb, only in-frame clones are kept and a portion is missing. The repertoire includes more than 40,000 clones, roughly 85% of them detected once, and approximately 14% sits in the top ten. Specimen: peripheral blood. These receptors were taken from a human donor in a cohort sampled during active COVID-19. The donor label of this sample is uncertain.

The gene calls are TRBV5-5 and TRBJ2-7; possible D gene TRBD2, 6 bases. V lost 4 bases to trimming and J lost 0 bases, with 11 bases between them. The CDR3 length is 14 residues. CDR1 is SGHKS and CDR2 is YYEKEE in the germline V gene (reference sequence). Here the CDR3 reads CASSPAGSSYEQYF. CDR3 nucleotide sequence: TGTGCCAGCAGCCCAGCCGGGAGCTCCTACGAGCAGTACTTC.

The V call is TRBV28, the J call TRBJ1-5, with a possible D match to TRBD1 (5 bases). V was cut by 4 bases and J by 1 base, with 8 bases left in between. The CDR3 length is 14 residues. The germline V gene encodes CDR1 MDHEN and CDR2 SYDVKM. The CDR3 DNA reads TGTGCCAGCAGTTGGGGGGGGAGCAATCAGCCCCAGCATTTT. Its protein is CASSWGGSNQPQHF.

The table lists this clone with a count of one. J is TRBJ2-7 and V is TRBV2, with D possibly matching TRBD1 (5 bases). Looked up from germline, CDR1 is SNHLY and CDR2 is FYNNEI. The length of the CDR3 is 12 residues. V was clipped by 5 bases and J by 3 bases, with 8 bases between them. The CDR3 DNA reads as TGTGCCAGCAGTCCCCAGGGCTACGAGCAGTACTTC. It codes for CASSPQGYEQYF.

This clone showed up just once. The chain carries TRBV7-3 and TRBJ1-1; D might be TRBD1 (5 bases). V gave up 6 bases and J gave up 1 base, with 12 bases separating them. Germline V gene data show CDR1 as SGHTA and CDR2 as FQGTGA. The CDR3 spans 14 residues. The CDR3 sequence: CASRSRRANTEAFF. In DNA, the CDR3 is TGTGCCAGCAGGTCTCGCAGGGCGAACACTGAAGCTTTCTTT.

The V gene is TRBV18, the J gene TRBJ2-6; 8 bases fit TRBD2. CDR3 length: 18 amino acids. With 2 bases clipped from V and 0 bases from J, the junction kept 6 bases outside the gene matches. Germline CDR1 and CDR2: KGHSH and LQKENI. CDR3 in amino acids: CASSPSQRGSSGANVLTF. CDR3 coding DNA: TGTGCCAGCTCACCATCCCAGCGGGGGAGCTCTGGGGCCAACGTCCTGACTTTC.

The gene calls are TRBV7-9 and TRBJ1-1, with 8 bases aligning to TRBD1. Trimming cost V 7 bases and J 4 bases; bases outside gene matches: 11. This CDR3 has 15 residues. Germline CDR1 reads SEHNR; CDR2 reads FQNEAQ (reference sequence). In DNA, the CDR3 is TGTGCCAGCACAGCCGGACAGGGTCTAGGCACTGAAGCTTTCTTT. It translates to CASTAGQGLGTEAFF.

V usage is TRBV3-1 (or the pseudogene TRBV3-2) and J usage is TRBJ2-2; D is possibly TRBD1 (5 bases). This CDR3 is built from 15 residues. Germline loops: CDR1 LGHDT, CDR2 YNNKEL (reference sequence). The V end was cut by 1 base, the J end by 4 bases, with 10 bases between. CDR3 in amino acids: CASSQAPGSTGELFF. Here the CDR3 DNA reads TGTGCCAGCAGCCAAGCCCCAGGGTCCACCGGGGAGCTGTTTTTT.

The chain is built from TRBV28 and TRBJ1-4; 8 nucleotides align to TRBD1. The germline V gene has CDR1 MDHEN and CDR2 SYDVKM. V shed 3 bases, J shed 8 bases, and the junction held 8 bases outside the gene matches. The CDR3 totals 15 residues. The CDR3 sequence: CASSFLDRAGEKLFF. CDR3 nucleotides: TGTGCCAGCAGTTTCCTGGACAGGGCAGGCGAAAAACTGTTTTTT.

The chain links TRBV11-2 to TRBJ2-3; D might be TRBD1 (6 bases). Germline loops: CDR1 SGHAT, CDR2 FQNNGV. This CDR3 is 16 amino acids long. V gave up 5 bases and J gave up 0 bases, with 15 bases separating them. The CDR3 sequence is CASSPGTYPSTDTQYF. The CDR3 region has the DNA TGTGCCAGCAGCCCCGGGACATACCCAAGCACAGATACGCAGTATTTT.

The chain links TRBV5-4 to TRBJ2-3, with 8 bases matching TRBD2. The CDR3 spans 20 residues. Germline assignment: CDR1 SGHNT and CDR2 YYREEE (reference sequence). J lost 0 bases, V lost 5 bases, and 20 bases had no gene match. The CDR3 protein is CASSLQGRGAQPNSTDTQYF. As DNA, the CDR3 is TGTGCCAGCAGTCTTCAGGGGCGGGGGGCCCAACCTAATAGCACAGATACGCAGTATTTT.

The J gene is TRBJ1-2, the V gene TRBV25-1; D remains ambiguous. Germline assignment: CDR1 MGHDK and CDR2 SYGVNS. The CDR3 has 13 residues. V shed 10 bases and J shed 0 bases, with 12 bases lying between them. This chain's CDR3 is CATEGGANYGYTF. The DNA of the CDR3 is TGTGCCACCGAGGGTGGGGCTAACTATGGCTACACCTTC.

This clone has a single count. The V and J genes are TRBV7-3 and TRBJ2-7; possibly TRBD1 for D (7 bases). The CDR3 consists of 19 residues. Germline assignment: CDR1 SGHTA and CDR2 FQGTGA. Trimming left V 5 bases short and J 4 bases short, with 30 bases between. For the CDR3, the DNA is TGTGCCAGCAGCACAAAGGCAAAGGTCCCGACAGGGAGGTTGTACGAGCAGTACTTC. Its protein is CASSTKAKVPTGRLYEQYF.

The chain is built from TRBV15 and TRBJ1-2; D uncertain. The germline V gene has CDR1 LNHNV and CDR2 YYDKDF (reference sequence). This CDR3 has 15 amino acids. Trimming took off 0 bases at V and 2 bases at J, with 10 bases between the two ends. CDR3 nucleotide sequence: TGTGCCACCAGCAGAGATGTGAGGCAGAACTATGGCTACACCTTC. Amino acid sequence: CATSRDVRQNYGYTF.

The genes are TRBV5-6 and TRBJ1-3; D may be TRBD1 (6 bases). Germline CDR1 is SGHDT and CDR2 is YYEEEE. The CDR3 consists of 13 residues. Trimming left V 4 bases short and J 5 bases short, with 10 bases between. The CDR3 loop is CASSTGHRNTIYF. DNA of the CDR3: TGTGCCAGCAGCACGGGACACCGAAACACCATATATTTT.

The gene calls are TRBV18 and TRBJ2-3; 9 bases match TRBD2. Germline V gene sequence: CDR1 KGHSH, CDR2 LQKENI. The length of the CDR3 is 16 residues. V lost 2 bases to trimming and J lost 6 bases; unmatched junction nucleotides: 9. CDR3 residues: CASSPMLAGSGDTQYF. In DNA, the CDR3 is TGTGCCAGCTCACCAATGCTAGCGGGGTCCGGGGATACGCAGTATTTT.

In this sample, this clone turned up once. The V and J genes are TRBV5-1 and TRBJ1-1, with 9 bases matching TRBD1. The V gene end was trimmed by 4 bases and the J gene end by 1 base; junction bases not matched to a gene: 5. This CDR3 spans 15 amino acids. Germline values: CDR1 SGHRS, CDR2 YFSETQ. The CDR3, as DNA: TGCGCCAGCAGCATAACAGGGGGCCGGAACACTGAAGCTTTCTTT. Protein product: CASSITGGRNTEAFF.

This rearrangement joins TRBV19 to TRBJ2-1; TRBD2 matches at 15 bases. Germline V gives CDR1 LNHDA, CDR2 SQIVND (reference sequence). Losses at the gene ends were 5 bases for V and 0 bases for J; bases not matched to a gene: 11. This CDR3 comprises 20 residues. The CDR3 DNA sequence: TGTGCCAGTAGTCAACCTACTGGACTAGCGGGGGGGAGCTCCTACAATGAGCAGTTCTTC. Translated, it gives CASSQPTGLAGGSSYNEQFF.

The chain couples TRBV5-6 to TRBJ1-1; TRBD1 aligns across 7 bases. Germline lookup yields CDR1 SGHDT and CDR2 YYEEEE. This CDR3 contains 15 residues. J gave up 0 bases and V 3 bases, and 5 bases lay outside the gene matches. CDR3 loop: CASSWTGTVNTEAFF. The CDR3, as DNA: TGTGCCAGCAGCTGGACCGGGACAGTGAACACTGAAGCTTTCTTT.

The chain joins TRBV13 to TRBJ2-7, with TRBD2 matching 8 bases. Germline lookup yields CDR1 PRHDT and CDR2 FYEKMQ (reference sequence). Trimming took 3 bases from V and 7 from J; bases not matched to a gene: 11. The CDR3 is 15 amino acids. CDR3 residues: CASSFTGGPTREQYF. The CDR3 DNA sequence: TGTGCCAGCAGCTTTACGGGGGGGCCCACTCGAGAGCAGTACTTC.

V usage is TRBV28 and J usage is TRBJ2-5; 11 positions match TRBD1. Germline V gene data show CDR1 as MDHEN and CDR2 as SYDVKM. Germline trimming cut 6 bases from V and 5 bases from J; bases unmatched to any gene: 2. The CDR3 covers 13 residues. As DNA, the CDR3 is TGTGCCAGCAGAAGGGACAGGGGGGAGACCCAGTACTTC. This encodes CASRRDRGETQYF. The variable domain in full, completed from reference TRBV28 and TRBJ2-5, reads DVKVTQSSRYLVKRTGEKVFLECVQDMDHENMFWYRQDPGLGLRLIYFSYDVKMKEKGDIPEGYSVSREKKERFSLILESASTNQTSMYLCASRRDRGETQYFGPGTRLLVL.

This chain joins TRBV5-1 and TRBJ2-3; D is unclear. The length of the CDR3 is 16 residues. V gave up 0 bases and J gave up 4 bases, with 15 bases separating them. Germline CDR1 SGHRS, CDR2 YFSETQ. The CDR3 loop is CASSLGDAPGADTQYF. The CDR3 coding sequence is TGCGCCAGCAGCTTGGGCGATGCCCCCGGAGCAGATACGCAGTATTTT.

This chain connects TRBV11-2 to TRBJ2-5; D remains ambiguous. This CDR3 is 13 amino acids long. Trimming removed 1 base at V and 2 bases at J, with 5 bases between. The germline gives CDR1 SGHAT, CDR2 FQNNGV. CDR3 bases: TGTGCCAGCAGCTTAGGTCCGCAAGAGACCCAGTACTTC. Its translation is CASSLGPQETQYF.

This CDR3 reads CASSLTSTNEKLFF. In DNA form, the CDR3 reads TGTGCCAGCAGCCTGACTTCAACTAATGAAAAACTGTTTTTT. The chain uses TRBV7-9 and TRBJ1-4; D is ambiguous. The germline V and J ends were trimmed by 5 bases and 0 bases, with 7 bases remaining between them. This CDR3 comprises 14 residues. Germline lookup yields CDR1 SEHNR and CDR2 FQNEAQ (reference sequence). The variable domain in full, with the rest retrieved from reference TRBV7-9 and TRBJ1-4, is DTGVSQNPRHKITKRGQNVTFRCDPISEHNRLYWYRQTLGQGPEFLTYFQNEAQLEKSRLLSDRFSAERPKGSFSTLEIQRTEQGDSAMYLCASSLTSTNEKLFFGSGTQLSVL.

This clone was detected once. This chain connects TRBV6-5 to TRBJ1-1; tentative D call: TRBD1 (6 bases). The CDR3 loop spans 14 amino acids. Germline V gene sequence: CDR1 MNHEY, CDR2 SVGAGI. The V end was cut by 6 bases, the J end by 1 base, with 12 bases between. Written as DNA, the CDR3 is TGTGCCAGCAGGCTATACAGGGAGAACACTGAAGCTTTCTTT. The encoded protein is CASRLYRENTEAFF.

The chain is built from TRBV7-2 and TRBJ2-3; 8 nucleotides line up with TRBD1. Trimming cost V 2 bases and J 2 bases; bases outside gene matches: 3. Per germline, CDR1 SGHTA and CDR2 FQGNSA. CDR3 length: 15 residues. The CDR3 nucleotides read TGTGCCAGCAGCTTAACGGACAGGGCCACAGATACGCAGTATTTT. Its translation is CASSLTDRATDTQYF.

This chain connects TRBV27 to TRBJ1-2, with D maybe TRBD1 (5 bases). V was cut by 2 bases and J by 4 bases, with 17 bases left in between. The CDR3 is 16 residues long. CDR1 and CDR2 (germline): MNHEY, SMNVEV (reference sequence). For the CDR3, the DNA is TGTGCCAGCAGTTTAAAAGGGGTTGGCGGACCCTATGGCTACACCTTC. Translation gives CASSLKGVGGPYGYTF.

This rearrangement joins TRBV19 to TRBJ1-5; TRBD1 matches at 9 bases. V was pared by 2 bases and J by 4 bases, with 6 bases of the junction left unmatched. CDR3 size: 16 residues. The germline gives CDR1 LNHDA, CDR2 SQIVND (reference sequence). The CDR3 sequence is CASSILMGTGNQPQHF. CDR3 in DNA: TGTGCCAGTAGTATACTCATGGGGACAGGGAATCAGCCCCAGCATTTT.